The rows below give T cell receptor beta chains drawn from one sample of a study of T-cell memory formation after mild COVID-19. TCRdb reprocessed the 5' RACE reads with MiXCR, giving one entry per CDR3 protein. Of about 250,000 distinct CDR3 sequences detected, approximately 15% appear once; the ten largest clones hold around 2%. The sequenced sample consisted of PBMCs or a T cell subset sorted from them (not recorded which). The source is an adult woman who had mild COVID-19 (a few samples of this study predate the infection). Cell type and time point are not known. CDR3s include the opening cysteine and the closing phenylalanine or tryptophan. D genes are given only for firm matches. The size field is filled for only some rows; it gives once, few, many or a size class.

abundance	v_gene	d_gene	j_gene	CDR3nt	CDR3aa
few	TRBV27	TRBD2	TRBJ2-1	TGTGCCAGCAGTTTTAGATCTAGCGGGGGAACCTACAATGAGCAGTTCTTC	CASSFRSSGGTYNEQFF
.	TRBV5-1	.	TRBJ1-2	TGCGCCAGCAGCTTGGAAACAGGCGTTAACTATGGCTACACCTTC	CASSLETGVNYGYTF
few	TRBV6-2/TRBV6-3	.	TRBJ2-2	TGTGCCAGCCGGACCCAGAAGGTGGACGGCACCGGGGAGCTGTTTTTT	CASRTQKVDGTGELFF
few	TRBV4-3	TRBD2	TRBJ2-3	TGCGCCAGCAGCCAACTTCAACTAGCGGGAGGGCCAGATACGCAGTATTTT	CASSQLQLAGGPDTQYF
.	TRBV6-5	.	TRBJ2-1	TGCACCTTCAGACGGTACAATGAGCAGTTCTTC	CTFRRYNEQFF
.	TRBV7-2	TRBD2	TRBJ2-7	TGTGCCAGCAGCTTAGGTTGGGTGGGACTAGCCCGCGAGCAGTACTTC	CASSLGWVGLAREQYF
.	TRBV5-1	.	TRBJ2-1	TGCGCCAGCAGCTTGGCCCACAGCGTACCTGACAATGAGCAGTTCTTC	CASSLAHSVPDNEQFF
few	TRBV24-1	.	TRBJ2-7	TGTGCCACCAGTGATCGACGGAGCCCCTACGAGCAGTACTTC	CATSDRRSPYEQYF
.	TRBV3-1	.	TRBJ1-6	TGTGCCAGTAGAATGGGCAATAATAATTCACCCCTCCACTTT	CASRMGNNNSPLHF
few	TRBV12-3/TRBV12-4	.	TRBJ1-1	TGTGCCAGCAGTTTGAAGTCGAGAGCTTTCTTT	CASSLKSRAFF
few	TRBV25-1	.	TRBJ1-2	TGTGCCAGCAGGGGTTTTGACTATGGCTACACCTTC	CASRGFDYGYTF
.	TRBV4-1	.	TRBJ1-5	TGCGCCAGCAGCCAAGATGTGGGGACACCCAGCAATCAGCCCCAGCATTTT	CASSQDVGTPSNQPQHF